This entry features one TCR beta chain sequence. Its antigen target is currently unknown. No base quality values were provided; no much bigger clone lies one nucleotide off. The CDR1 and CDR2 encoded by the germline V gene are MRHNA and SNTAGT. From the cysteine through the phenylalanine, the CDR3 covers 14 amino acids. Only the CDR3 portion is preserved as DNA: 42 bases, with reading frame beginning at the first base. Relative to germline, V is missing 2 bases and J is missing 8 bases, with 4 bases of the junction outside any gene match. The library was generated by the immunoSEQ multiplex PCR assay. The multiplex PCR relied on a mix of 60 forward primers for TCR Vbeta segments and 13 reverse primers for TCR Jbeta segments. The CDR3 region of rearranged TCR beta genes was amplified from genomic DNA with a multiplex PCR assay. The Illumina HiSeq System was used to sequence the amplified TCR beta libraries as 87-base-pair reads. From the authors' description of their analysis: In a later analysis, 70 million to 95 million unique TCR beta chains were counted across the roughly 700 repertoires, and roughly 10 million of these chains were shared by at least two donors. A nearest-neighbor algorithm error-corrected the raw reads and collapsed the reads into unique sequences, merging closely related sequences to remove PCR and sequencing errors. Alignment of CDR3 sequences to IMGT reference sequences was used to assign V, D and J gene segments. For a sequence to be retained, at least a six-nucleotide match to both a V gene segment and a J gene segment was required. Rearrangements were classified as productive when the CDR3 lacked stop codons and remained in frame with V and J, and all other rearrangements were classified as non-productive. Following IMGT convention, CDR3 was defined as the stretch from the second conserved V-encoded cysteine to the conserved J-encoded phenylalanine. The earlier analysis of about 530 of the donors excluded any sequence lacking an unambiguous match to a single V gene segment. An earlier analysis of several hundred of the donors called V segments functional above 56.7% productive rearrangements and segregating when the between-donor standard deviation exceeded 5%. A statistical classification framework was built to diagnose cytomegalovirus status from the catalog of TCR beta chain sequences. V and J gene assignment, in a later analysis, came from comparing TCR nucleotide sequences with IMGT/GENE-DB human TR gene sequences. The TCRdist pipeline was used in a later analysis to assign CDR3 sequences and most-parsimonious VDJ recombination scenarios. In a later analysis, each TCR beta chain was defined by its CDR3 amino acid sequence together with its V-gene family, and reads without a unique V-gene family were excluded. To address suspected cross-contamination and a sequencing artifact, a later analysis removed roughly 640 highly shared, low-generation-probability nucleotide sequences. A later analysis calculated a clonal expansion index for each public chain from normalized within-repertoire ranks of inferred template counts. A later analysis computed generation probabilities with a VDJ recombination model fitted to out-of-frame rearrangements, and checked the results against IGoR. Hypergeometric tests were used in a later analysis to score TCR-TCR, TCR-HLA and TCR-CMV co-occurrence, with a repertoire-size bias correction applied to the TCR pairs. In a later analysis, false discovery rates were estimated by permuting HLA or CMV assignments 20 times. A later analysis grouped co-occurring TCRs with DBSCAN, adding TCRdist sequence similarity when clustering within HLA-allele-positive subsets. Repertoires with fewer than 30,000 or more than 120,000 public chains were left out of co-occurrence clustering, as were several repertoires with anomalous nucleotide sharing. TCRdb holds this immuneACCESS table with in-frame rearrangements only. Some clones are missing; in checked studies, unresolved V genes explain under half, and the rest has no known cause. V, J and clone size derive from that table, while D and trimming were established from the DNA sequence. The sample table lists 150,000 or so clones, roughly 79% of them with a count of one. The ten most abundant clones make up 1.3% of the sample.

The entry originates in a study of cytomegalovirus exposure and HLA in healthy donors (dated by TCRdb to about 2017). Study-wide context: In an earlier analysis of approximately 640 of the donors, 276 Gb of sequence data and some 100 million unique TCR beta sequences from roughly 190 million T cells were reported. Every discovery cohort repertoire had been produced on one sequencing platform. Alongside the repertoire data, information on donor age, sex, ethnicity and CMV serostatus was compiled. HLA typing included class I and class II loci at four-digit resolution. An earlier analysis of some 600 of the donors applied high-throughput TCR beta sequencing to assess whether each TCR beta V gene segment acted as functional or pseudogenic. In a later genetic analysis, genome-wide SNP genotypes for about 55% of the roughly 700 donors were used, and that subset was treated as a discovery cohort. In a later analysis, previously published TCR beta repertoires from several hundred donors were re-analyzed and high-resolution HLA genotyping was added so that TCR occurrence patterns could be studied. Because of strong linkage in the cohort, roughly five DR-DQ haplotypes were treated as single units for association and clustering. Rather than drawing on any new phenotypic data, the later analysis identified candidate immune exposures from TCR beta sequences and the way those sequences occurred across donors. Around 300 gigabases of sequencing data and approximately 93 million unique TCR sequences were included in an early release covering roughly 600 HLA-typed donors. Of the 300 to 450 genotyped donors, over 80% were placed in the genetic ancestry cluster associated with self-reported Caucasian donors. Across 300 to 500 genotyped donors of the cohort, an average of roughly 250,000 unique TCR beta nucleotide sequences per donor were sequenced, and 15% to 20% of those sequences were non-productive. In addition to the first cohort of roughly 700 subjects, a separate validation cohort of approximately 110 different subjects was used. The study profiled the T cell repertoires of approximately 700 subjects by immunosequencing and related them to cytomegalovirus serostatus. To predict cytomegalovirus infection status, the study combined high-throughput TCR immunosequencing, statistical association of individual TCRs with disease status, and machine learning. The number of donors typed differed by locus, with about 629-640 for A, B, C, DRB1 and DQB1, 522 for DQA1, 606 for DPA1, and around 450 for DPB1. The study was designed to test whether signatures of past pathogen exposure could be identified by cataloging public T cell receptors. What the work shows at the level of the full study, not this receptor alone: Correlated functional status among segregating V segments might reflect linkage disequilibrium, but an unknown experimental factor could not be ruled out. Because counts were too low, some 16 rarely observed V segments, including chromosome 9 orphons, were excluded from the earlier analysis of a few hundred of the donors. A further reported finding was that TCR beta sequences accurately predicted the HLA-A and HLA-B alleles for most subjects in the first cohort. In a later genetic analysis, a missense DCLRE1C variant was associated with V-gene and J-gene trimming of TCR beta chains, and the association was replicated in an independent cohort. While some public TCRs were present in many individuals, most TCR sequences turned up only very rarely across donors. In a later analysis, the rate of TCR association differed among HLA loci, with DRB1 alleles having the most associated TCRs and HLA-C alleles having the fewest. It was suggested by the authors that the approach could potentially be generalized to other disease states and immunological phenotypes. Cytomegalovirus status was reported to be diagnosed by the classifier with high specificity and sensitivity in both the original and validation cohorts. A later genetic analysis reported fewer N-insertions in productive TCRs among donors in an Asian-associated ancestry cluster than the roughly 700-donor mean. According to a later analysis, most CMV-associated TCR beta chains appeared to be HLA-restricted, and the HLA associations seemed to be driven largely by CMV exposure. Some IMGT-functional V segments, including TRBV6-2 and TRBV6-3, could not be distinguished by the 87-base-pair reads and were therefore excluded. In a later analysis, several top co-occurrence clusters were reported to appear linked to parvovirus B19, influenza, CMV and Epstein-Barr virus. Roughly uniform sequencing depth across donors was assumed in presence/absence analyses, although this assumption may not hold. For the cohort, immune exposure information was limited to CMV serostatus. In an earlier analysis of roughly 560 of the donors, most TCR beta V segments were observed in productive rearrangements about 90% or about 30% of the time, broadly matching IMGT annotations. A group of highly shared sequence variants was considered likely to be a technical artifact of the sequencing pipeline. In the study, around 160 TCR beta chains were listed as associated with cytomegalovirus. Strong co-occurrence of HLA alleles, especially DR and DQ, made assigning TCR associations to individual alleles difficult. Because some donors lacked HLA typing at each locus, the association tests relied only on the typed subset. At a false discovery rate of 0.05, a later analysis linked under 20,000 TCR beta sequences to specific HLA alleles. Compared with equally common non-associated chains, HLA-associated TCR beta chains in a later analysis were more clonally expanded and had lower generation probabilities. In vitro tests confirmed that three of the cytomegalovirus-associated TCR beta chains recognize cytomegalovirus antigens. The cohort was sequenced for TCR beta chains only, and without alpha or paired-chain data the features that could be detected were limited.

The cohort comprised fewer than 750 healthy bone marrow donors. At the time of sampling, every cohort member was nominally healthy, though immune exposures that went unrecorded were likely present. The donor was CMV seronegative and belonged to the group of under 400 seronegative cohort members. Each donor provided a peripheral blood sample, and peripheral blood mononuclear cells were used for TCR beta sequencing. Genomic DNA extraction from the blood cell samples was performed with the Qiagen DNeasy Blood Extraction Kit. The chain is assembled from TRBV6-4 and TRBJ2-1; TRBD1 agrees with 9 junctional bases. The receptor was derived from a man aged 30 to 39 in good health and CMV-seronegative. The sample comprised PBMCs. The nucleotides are TGTGCCAGCAGTGACCGGACAGGGGTTCATGAGCAGTTCTTC. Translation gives CASSDRTGVHEQFF.